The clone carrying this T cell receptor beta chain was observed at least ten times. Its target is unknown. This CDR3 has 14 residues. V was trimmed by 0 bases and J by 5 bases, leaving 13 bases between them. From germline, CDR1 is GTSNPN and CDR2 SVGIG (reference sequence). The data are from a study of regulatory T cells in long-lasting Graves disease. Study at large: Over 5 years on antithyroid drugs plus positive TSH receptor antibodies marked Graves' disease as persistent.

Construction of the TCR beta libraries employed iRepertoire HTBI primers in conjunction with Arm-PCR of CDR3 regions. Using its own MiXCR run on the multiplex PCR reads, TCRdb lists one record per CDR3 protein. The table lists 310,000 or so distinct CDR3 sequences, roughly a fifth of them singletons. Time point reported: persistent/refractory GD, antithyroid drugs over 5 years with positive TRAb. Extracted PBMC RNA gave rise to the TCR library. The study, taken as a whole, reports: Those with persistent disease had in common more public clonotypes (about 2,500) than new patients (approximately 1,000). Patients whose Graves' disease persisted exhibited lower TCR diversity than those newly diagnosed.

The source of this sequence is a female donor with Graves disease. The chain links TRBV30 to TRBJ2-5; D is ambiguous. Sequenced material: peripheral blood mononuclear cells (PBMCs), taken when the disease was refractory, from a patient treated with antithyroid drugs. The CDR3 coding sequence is TGTGCCTGGAGTGTACTCTACTATGTCGAGACCCAGTACTTC. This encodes CAWSVLYYVETQYF. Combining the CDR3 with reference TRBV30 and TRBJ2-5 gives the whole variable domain SQTIHQWPATLVQPVGSPLSLECTVEGTSNPNLYWYRQAAGRGLQLLFYSVGIGQISSEVPQNLSASRPQDRQFILSSKKLLLSDSGFYLCAWSVLYYVETQYFGPGTRLLVL.